Following are 7 T cell receptor beta chains from one sample sequenced in a study of T-cell memory formation after mild COVID-19. MiXCR was run by TCRdb on the 5' RACE reads, yielding one entry per CDR3 protein. The sample yields about 190,000 distinct CDR3 sequences, 20% to 25% seen once. Sequencing used PBMCs or a T cell subset sorted from them (not recorded which). These receptors came from an adult woman who had mild COVID-19 (a few samples of this study predate the infection). Cell type and time point are not known.

The J gene is TRBJ2-1, the V gene TRBV6-2 or TRBV6-3; 10 bases match TRBD2. V gave up 2 bases and J gave up 7 bases; unmatched junction bases: 8. Germline V gene sequence: CDR1 MNHEY, CDR2 SVGEGT. This CDR3 is 16 amino acids long. CDR3 sequence: CASSYLASGSGNEQFF. The CDR3 DNA reads TGTGCCAGCAGTTACCTGGCTAGCGGGAGCGGGAATGAGCAGTTCTTC.

This sequence joins TRBV12-3 or TRBV12-4 and TRBJ2-3; possibly TRBD1 or TRBD2 for D (5 bases each). With 3 bases removed from V and 6 bases from J, the gap between germline ends came to 13 bases. CDR3 length: 14 residues. CDR3 protein: CASSLFTRGDTQYF. Written as DNA, the CDR3 is TGTGCCAGCAGTTTGTTTACTAGGGGTGATACGCAGTATTTT.

This chain uses TRBV20-1 with TRBJ2-3; TRBD2 aligns across 7 bases. The CDR3 contains 13 residues. V lost 4 bases and J lost 6; bases outside the gene matches: 7. Germline loops: CDR1 DFQATT, CDR2 SNEGSKA (reference sequence). The CDR3 nucleotides read TGCAGTGCTATCGTACTGGGGGGGGATACGCAGTATTTT. Its protein product is CSAIVLGGDTQYF.

This clonotype was found a few times. The chain is built from TRBV2 and TRBJ2-7, with 7 positions matching TRBD2. The germline V gene encodes CDR1 SNHLY and CDR2 FYNNEI. Trimming took 4 bases from V and 0 from J; bases not matched to a gene: 6. The CDR3 is 15 amino acids. The CDR3 sequence is CASSVERDSSYEQYF. The CDR3 bases are TGTGCCAGCAGTGTAGAGCGGGACTCCTCCTACGAGCAGTACTTC.

This rearrangement joins TRBV7-9 to TRBJ1-1; D perhaps matches TRBD1 (5 bases). V was cut by 4 bases and J by 11 bases, with 17 bases left in between. The CDR3 is 13 residues long. Germline V gene sequence: CDR1 SEHNR, CDR2 FQNEAQ (reference sequence). CDR3 amino acids: CASSYGGGVWAFF. In nucleotides, the CDR3 is TGTGCCAGCAGCTATGGCGGGGGGGTCTGGGCTTTCTTT.

This clonotype has only a few counts. The J gene is TRBJ2-5, the V gene TRBV20-1; TRBD2 might be the D (6 bases). The V end was cut by 3 bases, the J end by 4 bases, with 18 bases between. This CDR3 is built from 15 residues. Per the germline V gene, CDR1 is DFQATT and CDR2 is SNEGSKA (reference sequence). The CDR3, as DNA: TGCAGTGCTAGGGAGGGGATAATGGGTTTAGAGACCCAGTACTTC. This translates into CSAREGIMGLETQYF.

The rearrangement joins TRBV6-1 to TRBJ2-3; TRBD2 agrees at 8 bases. V dropped 4 bases and J dropped 3; count of bases not matched to a gene: 9. The germline V gene has CDR1 MNHNS and CDR2 SASEGT. CDR3 length equals 16 residues. The CDR3 DNA reads as TGTGCCAGCAGTGTTCCCGCGGGGGGCGGAACAGATACGCAGTATTTT. It yields the protein CASSVPAGGGTDTQYF.